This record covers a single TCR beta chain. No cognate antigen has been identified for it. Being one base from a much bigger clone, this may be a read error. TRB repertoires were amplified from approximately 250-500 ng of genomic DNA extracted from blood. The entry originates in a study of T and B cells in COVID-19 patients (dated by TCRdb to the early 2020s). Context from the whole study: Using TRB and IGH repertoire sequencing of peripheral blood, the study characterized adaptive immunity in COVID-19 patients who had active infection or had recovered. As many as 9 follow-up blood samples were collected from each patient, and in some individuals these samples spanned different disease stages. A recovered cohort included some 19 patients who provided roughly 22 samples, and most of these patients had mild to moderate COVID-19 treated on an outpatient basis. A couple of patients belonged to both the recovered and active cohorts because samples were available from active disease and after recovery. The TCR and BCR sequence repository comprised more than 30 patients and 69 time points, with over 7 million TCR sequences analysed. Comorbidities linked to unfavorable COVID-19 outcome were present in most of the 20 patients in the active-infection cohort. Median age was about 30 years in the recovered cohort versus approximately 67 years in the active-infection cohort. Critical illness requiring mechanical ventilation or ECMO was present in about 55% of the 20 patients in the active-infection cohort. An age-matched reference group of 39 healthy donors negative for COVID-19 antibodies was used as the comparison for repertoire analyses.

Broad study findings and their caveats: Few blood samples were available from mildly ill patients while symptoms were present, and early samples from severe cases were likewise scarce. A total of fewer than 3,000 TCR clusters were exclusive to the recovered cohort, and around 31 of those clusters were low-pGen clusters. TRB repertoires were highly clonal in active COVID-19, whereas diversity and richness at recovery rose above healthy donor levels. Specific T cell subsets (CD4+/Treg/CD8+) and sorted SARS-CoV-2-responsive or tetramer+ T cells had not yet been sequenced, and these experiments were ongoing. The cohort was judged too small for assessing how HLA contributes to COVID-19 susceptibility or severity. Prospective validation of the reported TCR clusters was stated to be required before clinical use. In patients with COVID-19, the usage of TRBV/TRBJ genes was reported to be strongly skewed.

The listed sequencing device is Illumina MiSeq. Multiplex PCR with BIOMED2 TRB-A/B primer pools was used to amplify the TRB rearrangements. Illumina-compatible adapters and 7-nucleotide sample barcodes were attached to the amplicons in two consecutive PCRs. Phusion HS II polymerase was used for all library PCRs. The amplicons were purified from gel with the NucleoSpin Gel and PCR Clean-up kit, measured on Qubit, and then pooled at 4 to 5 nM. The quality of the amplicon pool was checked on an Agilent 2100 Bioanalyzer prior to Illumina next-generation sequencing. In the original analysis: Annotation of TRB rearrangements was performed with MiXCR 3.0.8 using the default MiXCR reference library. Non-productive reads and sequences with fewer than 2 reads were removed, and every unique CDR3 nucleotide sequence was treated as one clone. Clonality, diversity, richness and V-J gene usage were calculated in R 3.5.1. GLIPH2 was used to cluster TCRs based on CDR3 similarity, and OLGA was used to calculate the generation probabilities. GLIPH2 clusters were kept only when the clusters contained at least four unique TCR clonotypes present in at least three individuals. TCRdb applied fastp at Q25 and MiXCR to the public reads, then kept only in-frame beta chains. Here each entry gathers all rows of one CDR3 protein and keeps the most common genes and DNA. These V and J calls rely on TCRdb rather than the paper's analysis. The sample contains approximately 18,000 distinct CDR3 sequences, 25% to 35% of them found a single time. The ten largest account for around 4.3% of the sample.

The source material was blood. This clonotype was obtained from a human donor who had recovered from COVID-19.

The CDR3 protein: CASRTGTSGNEQFF. The DNA sequence is TGTGCCAGCAGAACCGGGACTAGCGGCAATGAGCAGTTCTTC. The sequence joins TRBV5-6 to TRBJ2-1, with 11 central nucleotides matching TRBD2. From V the trimming removes 5 bases and from J it removes 6 bases, while the gene matches leave 4 bases of the junction unaccounted for. CDR1 and CDR2 were assigned from the germline V gene as SGHDT and YYEEEE. From its cysteine to its phenylalanine, the CDR3 spans 14 amino acids. Kept here is only the CDR3 DNA, which spans 42 bases and is read in frame from base 1.